Listed here are 24 T cell receptor beta chains from one sample, sequenced in a study of T-cell reconstitution after alpha-beta-depleted transplantation in children. A library of TCRbeta sequences, prepared with unique molecular identifiers, was generated. TCRdb reprocessed the PCR reads via MiXCR and lists one record per CDR3 protein. Here the sample spans 250,000 to 400,000 distinct CDR3 sequences, 23% being singletons. The source material was PBMCs, mostly from graft donor cells, sampled 180 days after TCRalphabeta/CD19-depleted stem cell transplant. The receptor source for this set is a male patient between 5 and 17 years old who had a stem cell transplant for acute lymphoblastic leukemia, so the T cells may come from the graft donor.

The V call is TRBV7-6, the J call TRBJ2-1; 11 nucleotides align to TRBD2. Germline loops: CDR1 SGHVS, CDR2 FNYEAQ. The CDR3 is 18 residues long. V lost 1 base to trimming and J lost 3 bases; unmatched junction nucleotides: 8. The CDR3 nucleotides are TGTGCCAGCAGCTTAGGGGTAGGGACTAGCGGTTACTACAATGAGCAGTTCTTC. This codes for CASSLGVGTSGYYNEQFF.

In this sample, this clonotype turned up many times. This chain uses TRBV10-3 with TRBJ1-1; tentatively, D is TRBD1 (5 bases). The CDR3 is made up of 13 amino acids. Trimming stripped 10 bases from V and 0 bases from J, with 12 bases between. Germline V CDR1 and CDR2: ENHRY, SYGVKD. The CDR3 loop reads CASYRKMNTEAFF. Written as DNA, the CDR3 is TGTGCCAGTTACAGGAAAATGAACACTGAAGCTTTCTTT.

This clonotype was detected ten times or more. The CDR3 protein is CASSLELRKETQYF. The CDR3 bases are TGCGCCAGCAGCTTGGAACTTAGAAAAGAGACCCAGTACTTC. This chain links TRBV5-1 with TRBJ2-5; D gene unclear. The V gene lost 0 bases and the J gene lost 3 bases, with 9 bases spanning the gap. CDR3 length: 14 residues. Germline V gene sequence: CDR1 SGHRS, CDR2 YFSETQ.

V is TRBV4-1 and J is TRBJ1-4; 11 positions match TRBD1. V shed 4 bases, J shed 7 bases, and the junction held 5 bases outside the gene matches. Germline loops: CDR1 MGHRA, CDR2 YSYEKL. The CDR3 totals 15 residues. The CDR3 bases are TGCGCCAGCAGCCCCCCGGACAGGGGGCCTGAAAAACTGTTTTTT. Amino acid sequence: CASSPPDRGPEKLFF.

This chain's CDR3 is CASSLRIRDRVSGANVLTF. CDR3 nucleotide sequence: TGTGCCAGCAGCTTGCGGATCAGGGACAGAGTATCTGGGGCCAACGTCCTGACTTTC. J is TRBJ2-6 and V is TRBV12-1; no check of the table's D call, TRBD1, against the DNA was made. TRBV12-1 is termed a pseudogene. The CDR3 is made up of 19 amino acids.

This clonotype was seen a single time. This chain links TRBV5-1 with TRBJ2-3; 8 positions agree with TRBD2. Germline CDR1 is SGHRS and CDR2 is YFSETQ. Trimming took 0 bases from V and 3 from J; bases not matched to a gene: 6. The CDR3 is 16 amino acids. CDR3 sequence reads: CASSLGSGIGTDTQYF. CDR3 bases: TGCGCCAGCAGCTTGGGTAGCGGGATTGGTACAGATACGCAGTATTTT.

This clonotype was recorded a few times. This chain connects TRBV6-5 to TRBJ2-3; 9 bases map to TRBD2. The V and J ends lost 2 bases and 6 bases, in that order; junction bases with no gene match: 12. The CDR3 is 17 residues long. Germline CDR1 is MNHEY and CDR2 is SVGAGI. CDR3: CASSYVRLAGVTDTQYF. The CDR3 DNA follows: TGTGCCAGCAGTTACGTTCGTTTAGCGGGAGTAACTGATACGCAGTATTTT.

This clonotype was counted only a few times. The CDR3 spells CASSRYPGKNQPQHF. CDR3 DNA sequence: TGCGCCAGCAGCCGATACCCGGGGAAAAATCAGCCCCAGCATTTT. The chain carries TRBV5-1 and TRBJ1-5; D gene unclear. V was shortened by 4 bases and J by 4 bases, with 15 bases between the two germline ends. This CDR3 has 15 amino acids. CDR1 SGHRS and CDR2 YFSETQ come from the germline V gene.

V is TRBV20-1 and J is TRBJ1-1; 7 bases match TRBD1. This CDR3 contains 16 residues. CDR1 is DFQATT, CDR2 SNEGSKA, per germline (reference sequence). V lost 6 bases to trimming and J lost 1 base; unmatched junction nucleotides: 14. CDR3 nucleotides: TGCAGTGCCAATCCCTCGACAGGGTGGGAGAACACTGAAGCTTTCTTT. This sequence encodes CSANPSTGWENTEAFF.

The table lists this clonotype with a few counts. The chain combines TRBV7-9 with TRBJ2-7; no firm D call. The CDR3 covers 13 residues. Per germline, CDR1 SEHNR and CDR2 FQNEAQ (reference sequence). V lost 2 bases to trimming and J lost 3 bases, with 8 bases between them. DNA of the CDR3: TGTGCCAGCAGCTTACAGGACCACTACGAGCAGTACTTC. Translating gives CASSLQDHYEQYF.

In its sample, this clonotype was seen a few times. V gene TRBV3-1 combines with J gene TRBJ2-5; a possible D gene is TRBD2 (5 bases). From germline, CDR1 is LGHDT and CDR2 YNNKEL (reference sequence). The CDR3 covers 19 residues. Trimming shortened V by 5 bases and J by 4 bases, and 29 bases separated the two germline ends. CDR3 bases: TGTGCCAGCAGCTTAACTGGCCCGGGTCAGTCTAGCAGGAGAGAGACCCAGTACTTC. The encoded protein is CASSLTGPGQSSRRETQYF.

The V gene is TRBV7-9, the J gene TRBJ2-2; 10 bases map to TRBD2. The CDR3 has 15 residues. The J segment lost 6 bases and the V segment lost 4 bases, leaving 5 bases of the junction unmatched. Per germline, CDR1 SEHNR and CDR2 FQNEAQ (reference sequence). The CDR3 nucleotides are TGTGCCAGCAGCTCGAGTGGGACTAGCGCCGGGGAGCTGTTTTTT. This encodes CASSSSGTSAGELFF.

The chain couples TRBV12-3 or TRBV12-4 to TRBJ1-2, with D possibly TRBD1 on 5 matching bases. The CDR3 contains 13 residues. Trimming cost V 7 bases and J 0 bases, with 9 bases left between them. CDR3: CASMGESNYGYTF. CDR3 bases: TGTGCCAGCATGGGGGAATCTAACTATGGCTACACCTTC.

This clonotype was found a few times. J is TRBJ2-1 and V is TRBV12-3 or TRBV12-4; possible D gene TRBD2, 5 bases. Trimming left V 4 bases short and J 4 bases short, with 14 bases between. The CDR3 runs 15 residues. The DNA for the CDR3 is TGTGCCAGCAGTTCCGACTCTAGCCAGTACAATGAGCAGTTCTTC. Translated: CASSSDSSQYNEQFF.

The chain links TRBV13 to TRBJ2-7; 8 bases match TRBD2. CDR1 and CDR2 (germline): PRHDT, FYEKMQ (reference sequence). V was clipped by 0 bases and J by 7 bases; unmatched bases: 5. This CDR3 spans 14 amino acids. In DNA form, the CDR3 reads TGTGCCAGCAGCTTAGGTAGCGGGATCGGGGAGCAGTACTTC. Residues: CASSLGSGIGEQYF.

This clonotype was detected a few times. V gene TRBV7-2 combines with J gene TRBJ2-1; perhaps TRBD1 as D (6 bases). V lost 8 bases and J 8 bases, leaving 16 bases between the germline ends. CDR3 size: 13 residues. Germline V gene sequence: CDR1 SGHTA, CDR2 FQGNSA. The CDR3 nucleotides read TGTGCCAGCCGCACCAGGGGTCGGGATGAGCAGTTCTTC. The encoded protein is CASRTRGRDEQFF.

The rearrangement links TRBV5-1 to TRBJ2-5, with a tentative D call TRBD2 (6 bases). Germline V CDR1 and CDR2: SGHRS, YFSETQ. The CDR3 consists of 13 residues. V lost 2 bases to trimming and J lost 4 bases, with 9 bases between them. CDR3 in DNA: TGCGCCAGCAGCTTTTACGGGGGAGAGACCCAGTACTTC. This translates into CASSFYGGETQYF. Full variable domain (rest looked up from reference TRBV5-1 and TRBJ2-5): KAGVTQTPRYLIKTRGQQVTLSCSPISGHRSVSWYQQTPGQGLQFLFEYFSETQRNKGNFPGRFSGRQFSNSRSEMNVSTLELGDSALYLCASSFYGGETQYFGPGTRLLVL.

Only one count was recorded for this clonotype. The CDR3 DNA reads as TGTGCCAGCAGCCACGACAGGGGTGACACTGAAGCTTTCTTT. It is translated as CASSHDRGDTEAFF. V gene TRBV28 combines with J gene TRBJ1-1, with 8 nucleotides matching TRBD1. V lost 6 bases and J lost 3; bases outside the gene matches: 6. Germline V gene data show CDR1 as MDHEN and CDR2 as SYDVKM. The CDR3 runs to 14 residues.

This clonotype was seen more than once but under ten times. The chain carries TRBV5-1 and TRBJ2-7; 10 positions agree with TRBD1. In germline, CDR1 is SGHRS, CDR2 YFSETQ. Trimming at V came to 4 bases and at J to 6 bases, leaving 4 bases not matched to a gene. The CDR3 runs to 13 residues. The CDR3 loop is CASSGQGEREQYF. DNA of the CDR3: TGCGCCAGCAGCGGACAGGGGGAGCGCGAGCAGTACTTC.

This clonotype was recorded many times. The rearrangement links TRBV20-1 to TRBJ2-7; D gene ambiguous. The length of the CDR3 is 11 residues. The germline gives CDR1 DFQATT, CDR2 SNEGSKA (reference sequence). The germline V and J ends were trimmed by 1 base and 2 bases, with 3 bases remaining between them. The CDR3 coding sequence is TGCAGTGCTAGAGCTCCCTACGAGCAGTACTTC. Amino acid sequence: CSARAPYEQYF.

This clonotype was seen a few times. The genes are TRBV5-1 and TRBJ2-2; TRBD1 or TRBD2 may be the D gene (6 bases each). The CDR3 has 13 amino acids. The V and J ends lost 4 bases and 10 bases respectively, with 14 bases between them. CDR1 is SGHRS and CDR2 is YFSETQ in the germline V gene. The CDR3 region has the DNA TGCGCCAGCAGCACCGGGGGCCTAAAGGAGCTGTTTTTT. This gives the protein CASSTGGLKELFF.

This clonotype came up many times. The chain has TRBV12-3 or TRBV12-4 and TRBJ2-5, with D hard to call. The germline V and J ends were trimmed by 3 bases and 5 bases, with 13 bases remaining between them. The CDR3 sequence is 14 residues long. DNA for the CDR3: TGTGCCAGCAGTTTCGACCGGAGCAGGGAGACCCAGTACTTC. It codes for CASSFDRSRETQYF.

The table lists this clonotype with a few counts. The chain joins TRBV6-1 to TRBJ2-7; 9 bases match TRBD1. With V trimmed by 5 bases and J by 1 base, 6 bases remained unmatched. This CDR3 has 15 amino acids. Germline CDR1 and CDR2: MNHNS and SASEGT. As DNA, the CDR3 is TGTGCCAGCAGTCATACCGGGACAGGGTCCTACGAGCAGTACTTC. Protein sequence: CASSHTGTGSYEQYF.

This sequence joins TRBV6-1 and TRBJ2-2; the match to TRBD1 covers 11 bases. The CDR3 extends over 15 amino acids. The junction had 7 bases not matched to a gene; V was cut back by 7 bases and J by 6 bases. The germline V gene encodes CDR1 MNHNS and CDR2 SASEGT. The DNA of the CDR3 is TGTGCCAGCAAGGGACAGGGGGGAAATGCCGGGGAGCTGTTTTTT. As protein: CASKGQGGNAGELFF.